The T cell receptor (beta chain) described here comes from a study of beta chain features in type 1 diabetes. General observations from the study: Patients' naive, central memory and regulatory TCRB repertoires appeared more alike than those of healthy donors. Diminished insertions and augmented deletions at VDJ junctions characterized type 1 diabetes patients.

In regard to this clone: Its target is not known.

It was one heparinised blood draw, averaging roughly 100 mL, that each donor gave. Investigators reverse transcribed all isolated RNA, so they sequenced expressed TCRB transcripts. The protocol was immunoSEQ multiplex PCR, while the TCRdb copy is restricted to in-frame clones and leaves out a portion. This table has some 410,000 clones, over 9.5% appearing once. V was trimmed by 3 bases and J by 5 bases, leaving 12 bases between them. The V gene's germline CDR1 is SEHNR and CDR2 FQNEAQ (reference sequence). There are 14 residues in the CDR3. The sample taken for sequencing was naive CD4+ T cells from blood. The sequence was obtained from a woman in her late teens or twenties in good health. The V gene is TRBV7-9, the J gene TRBJ2-3, with D perhaps TRBD2 (5 bases). In nucleotides, the CDR3 is TGTGCCAGCAGCTTCCCCGGCGCGGGAGATACGCAGTATTTT. Its translation: CASSFPGAGDTQYF.